This entry describes one TCR beta chain. The sample comes from a study of blood T cell repertoires in COVID-19. About the research overall: The United States, Italy and Spain provided the acute and convalescent COVID-19 samples.

Per germline, CDR1 MDHEN and CDR2 SYDVKM. The length of the CDR3 is 15 residues. V trimming: 6 bases; J trimming: 0 bases; junction bases outside the gene matches: 5. Assay: immunoSEQ multiplex PCR; the TCRdb copy retains only in-frame clones and omits some. The sample has some 65,000 clones; just over 85% are singletons. Input material: peripheral blood. This TCR came from a woman aged 80 or older with active COVID-19. The V and J genes are TRBV28 and TRBJ1-1; TRBD1 matches at 9 bases. CDR3 in amino acids: CASSLHRGLNTEAFF. The CDR3 nucleotides are TGTGCCAGCAGCTTACACAGGGGGCTGAACACTGAAGCTTTCTTT.